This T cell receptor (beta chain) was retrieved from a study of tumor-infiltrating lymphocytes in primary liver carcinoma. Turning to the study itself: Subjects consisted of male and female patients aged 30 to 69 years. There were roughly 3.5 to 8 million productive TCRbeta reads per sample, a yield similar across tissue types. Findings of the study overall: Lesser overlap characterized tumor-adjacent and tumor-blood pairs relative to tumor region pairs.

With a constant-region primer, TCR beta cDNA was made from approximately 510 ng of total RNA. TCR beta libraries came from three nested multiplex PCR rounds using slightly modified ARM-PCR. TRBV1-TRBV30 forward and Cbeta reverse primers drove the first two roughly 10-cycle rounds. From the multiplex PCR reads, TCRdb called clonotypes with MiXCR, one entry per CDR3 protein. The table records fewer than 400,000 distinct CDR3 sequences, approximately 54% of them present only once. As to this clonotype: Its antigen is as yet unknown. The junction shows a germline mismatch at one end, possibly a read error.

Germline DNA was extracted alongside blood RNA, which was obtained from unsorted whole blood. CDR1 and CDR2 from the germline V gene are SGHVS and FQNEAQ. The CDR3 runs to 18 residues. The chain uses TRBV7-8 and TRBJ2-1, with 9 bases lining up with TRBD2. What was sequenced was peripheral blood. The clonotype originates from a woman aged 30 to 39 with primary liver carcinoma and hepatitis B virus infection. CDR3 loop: CASSLGPPGTSNYDEQFF. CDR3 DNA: TGTGCCAGCAGCTTAGGTCCCCCCGGGACTAGCAACTACGATGAGCAGTTCTTC. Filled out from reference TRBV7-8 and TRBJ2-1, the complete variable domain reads GAGVSQSPRYKVAKRGQDVALRCDPISGHVSLFWYQQALGQGPEFLTYFQNEAQLDKSGLPSDRFFAERPEGSVSTLKIQRTQQEDSAVYLCASSLGPPGTSNYDEQFFGPGTRLTVL.